These 16 T cell receptor beta chains were sequenced from one sample in a study of T cells in Graves' hyperthyroidism and ophthalmopathy. RNA transcripts provided the source from which TCR beta CDR3 regions were amplified. RT-PCR in the first round (using the HTBI primer set) targeted the TCR CDR3. MiXCR, run by TCRdb on the multiplex PCR reads, gives a single entry per CDR3 protein. The table shows 400,000 to 500,000 distinct CDR3 sequences, with around 15% occurring only once. Specimen: blood. The receptors derive from a young woman with Graves' hyperthyroidism.

V usage is TRBV12-3 or TRBV12-4 and J usage is TRBJ1-1; possible D gene TRBD1, 5 bases. The CDR3 runs 16 residues. The ends were cut back, 1 base at V and 7 bases at J, with 19 bases in the middle. This CDR3 reads CASSLGGGARWVEAFF. CDR3 bases: TGTGCCAGCAGTTTAGGGGGAGGGGCCCGTTGGGTTGAAGCTTTCTTT.

This clonotype was seen at least ten times. J is TRBJ2-7 and V is TRBV6-1; TRBD2 matches at 9 bases. Germline trimming cut 6 bases from V and 6 bases from J; bases unmatched to any gene: 6. Looked up from germline, CDR1 is MNHNS and CDR2 is SASEGT. The CDR3 length is 13 residues. The CDR3 loop reads CASRRAGGGEQYF. The CDR3 DNA is TGTGCCAGCAGGAGAGCGGGAGGAGGCGAGCAGTACTTC.

This clonotype showed up many times. The V call is TRBV7-8, the J call TRBJ2-7, with 7 bases matching TRBD1. J lost 5 bases, V lost 3 bases, and 10 bases had no gene match. This CDR3 is 15 amino acids long. Germline CDR1 SGHVS, CDR2 FQNEAQ. The CDR3 loop is CASSLGLARGHEQYF. In DNA form, the CDR3 reads TGTGCCAGCAGCTTGGGGCTCGCGAGGGGGCACGAGCAGTACTTC.

This clonotype was counted at least ten times. The V gene is TRBV12-3 or TRBV12-4, the J gene TRBJ2-3; tentatively, D is TRBD1 (5 bases). The CDR3 sequence is 13 residues long. The V end lost 6 bases, the J end lost 6 bases, and 13 bases lay between the germline ends. CDR3 loop: CASSWGYQDTQYF. The CDR3 coding sequence is TGTGCCAGCAGCTGGGGCTATCAGGATACGCAGTATTTT.

This clonotype has a count of ten or more. This sequence joins TRBV5-1 and TRBJ1-2; D perhaps matches TRBD1 (6 bases). The CDR3 runs to 16 residues. CDR1 and CDR2 (germline): SGHRS, YFSETQ. Trimming left V 0 bases short and J 2 bases short, with 14 bases between. CDR3 sequence: CASSLAGTPANYGYTF. In DNA form, the CDR3 reads TGCGCCAGCAGCTTGGCCGGGACACCCGCGAACTATGGCTACACCTTC.

This clonotype was recorded many times. The rearrangement links TRBV6-1 to TRBJ2-7, with a possible D match to TRBD1 (6 bases). Germline values: CDR1 MNHNS, CDR2 SASEGT. This CDR3 is 12 amino acids long. Trimming left V 10 bases short and J 3 bases short, with 13 bases between. The CDR3 DNA follows: TGTGCCACCCAGTTACAGGGCTACGAGCAGTACTTC. Translating it yields CATQLQGYEQYF.

This clonotype was counted many times. The J gene is TRBJ1-5, the V gene TRBV6-1; 11 bases fit TRBD1. The junction had 9 bases not matched to a gene; V was cut back by 6 bases and J by 2 bases. Germline V CDR1 and CDR2: MNHNS, SASEGT. This CDR3 spans 17 amino acids. CDR3 region: CASRDRGRETGNQPQHF. In DNA form, the CDR3 reads TGTGCCAGCAGGGACAGGGGGCGAGAGACTGGCAATCAGCCCCAGCATTTT.

This chain connects TRBV4-3 to TRBJ2-1, with a weak D call TRBD1 (6 bases). V was pared by 1 base and J by 9 bases, with 16 bases between. The CDR3 spans 15 residues. Germline CDR1 reads LGHNA; CDR2 reads YSLEER. DNA of the CDR3: TGCGCCAGCAGCCAAGTATCTGGACAGAAGGCTGAGCAGTTCTTC. Encoded protein: CASSQVSGQKAEQFF.

The table lists this clonotype with a few counts. The chain carries TRBV10-3 and TRBJ1-4; TRBD1 matches 7 bases. The CDR3 is made up of 15 amino acids. Germline V gene sequence: CDR1 ENHRY, CDR2 SYGVKD. The junction had 2 bases not matched to a gene; V was cut back by 0 bases and J by 4 bases. Here the CDR3 DNA reads TGTGCCATCAGTGAGTCCGGGACAGTTAATGAAAAACTGTTTTTT. It is translated as CAISESGTVNEKLFF.

The chain uses TRBV10-3 and TRBJ2-3; 9 positions match TRBD1. This CDR3 spans 16 amino acids. With 3 bases clipped from V and 1 base from J, the junction kept 5 bases outside the gene matches. Germline CDR1 and CDR2: ENHRY and SYGVKD. CDR3 in DNA: TGTGCCATCAGTGAACCCCGACAGGGGGGCACAGATACGCAGTATTTT. Its protein product is CAISEPRQGGTDTQYF.

The chain carries TRBV29-1 and TRBJ2-1; 8 bases agree with TRBD2. Trimming cost V 6 bases and J 0 bases; bases outside gene matches: 10. The CDR3 spans 16 residues. In germline, CDR1 is SQVTM, CDR2 ANQGSEA. The DNA of the CDR3 is TGCAGCGTGACCAGACTAGCGAAAAGCTCCTACAATGAGCAGTTCTTC. Translation: CSVTRLAKSSYNEQFF.

This clonotype was recorded many times. The genes are TRBV20-1 and TRBJ2-1; D tentatively fits TRBD1 or TRBD2 (5 bases each). The CDR3 spans 16 residues. Germline lookup yields CDR1 DFQATT and CDR2 SNEGSKA (reference sequence). V was trimmed by 4 bases and J by 1 base, leaving 17 bases between them. The CDR3 nucleotides read TGCAGTGCTAATCGGGCCCTCGGGGCATCCTACAATGAGCAGTTCTTC. Its protein is CSANRALGASYNEQFF.

The genes are TRBV28 and TRBJ1-3, with 9 bases lining up with TRBD1. V trimming: 2 bases; J trimming: 6 bases; junction bases outside the gene matches: 8. This CDR3 region has 16 residues. Germline V gene sequence: CDR1 MDHEN, CDR2 SYDVKM. The CDR3 region is CASSLGQGIFENTIYF. CDR3 nucleotide sequence: TGTGCCAGCAGTTTAGGACAGGGGATATTTGAAAACACCATATATTTT.

This clonotype has only one observation. This rearrangement joins TRBV20-1 to TRBJ2-2, with D tentatively TRBD2 (5 bases). There are 13 residues in the CDR3. Looked up from germline, CDR1 is DFQATT and CDR2 is SNEGSKA (reference sequence). V lost 2 bases, J lost 5 bases, and 9 bases lay in between. The CDR3 reads CSARLAKTGELFF. The CDR3 DNA is TGCAGTGCTAGACTAGCTAAGACCGGGGAGCTGTTTTTT.

This clonotype showed up many times. This sequence joins TRBV28 and TRBJ1-5; no firm D call. Germline-derived CDR1 and CDR2 are MDHEN and SYDVKM. The CDR3 has 13 residues. The ends were cut back, 5 bases at V and 5 bases at J, with 10 bases in the middle. DNA of the CDR3: TGTGCCAGCAGTAACCCACCGGATCAGCCCCAGCATTTT. Residues: CASSNPPDQPQHF.

Only a few counts were recorded for this clonotype. The chain recombines TRBV4-1 with TRBJ1-5, with 10 nucleotides matching TRBD1. There are 17 residues in the CDR3. From germline, CDR1 is MGHRA and CDR2 YSYEKL. V was pared by 2 bases and J by 2 bases, with 6 bases of the junction left unmatched. The CDR3 loop reads CASSQSWDRGGNQPQHF. CDR3 sequence (DNA): TGCGCCAGCAGCCAAAGTTGGGACAGGGGTGGCAATCAGCCCCAGCATTTT.